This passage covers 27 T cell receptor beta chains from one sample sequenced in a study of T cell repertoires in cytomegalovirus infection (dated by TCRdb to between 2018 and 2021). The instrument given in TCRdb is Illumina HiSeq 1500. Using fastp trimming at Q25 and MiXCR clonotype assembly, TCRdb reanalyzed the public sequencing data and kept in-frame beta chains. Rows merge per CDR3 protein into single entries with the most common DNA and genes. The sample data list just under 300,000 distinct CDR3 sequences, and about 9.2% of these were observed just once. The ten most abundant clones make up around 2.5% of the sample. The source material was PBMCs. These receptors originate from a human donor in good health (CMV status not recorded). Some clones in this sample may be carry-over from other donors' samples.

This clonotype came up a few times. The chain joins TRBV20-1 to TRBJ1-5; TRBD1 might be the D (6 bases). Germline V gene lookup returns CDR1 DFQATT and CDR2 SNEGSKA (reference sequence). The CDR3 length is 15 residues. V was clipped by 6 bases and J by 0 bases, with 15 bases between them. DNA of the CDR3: TGCAGTGCCCAAGCCGGGACAAGTAGCAATCAGCCCCAGCATTTT. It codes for CSAQAGTSSNQPQHF.

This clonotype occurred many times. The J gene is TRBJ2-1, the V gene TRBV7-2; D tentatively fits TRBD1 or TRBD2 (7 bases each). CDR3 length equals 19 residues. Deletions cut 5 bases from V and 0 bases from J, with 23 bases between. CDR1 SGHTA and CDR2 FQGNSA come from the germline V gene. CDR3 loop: CASSVRGGPIQSSYNEQFF. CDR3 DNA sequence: TGTGCCAGCAGCGTCAGGGGGGGGCCGATTCAGAGCTCCTACAATGAGCAGTTCTTC.

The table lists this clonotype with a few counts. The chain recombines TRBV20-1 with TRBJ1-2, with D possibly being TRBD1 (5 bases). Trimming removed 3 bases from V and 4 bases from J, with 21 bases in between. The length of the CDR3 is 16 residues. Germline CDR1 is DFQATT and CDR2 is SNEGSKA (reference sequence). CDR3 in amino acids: CSARDISPMRAYGYTF. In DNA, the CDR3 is TGCAGTGCTAGGGACATTTCCCCTATGAGAGCCTATGGCTACACCTTC.

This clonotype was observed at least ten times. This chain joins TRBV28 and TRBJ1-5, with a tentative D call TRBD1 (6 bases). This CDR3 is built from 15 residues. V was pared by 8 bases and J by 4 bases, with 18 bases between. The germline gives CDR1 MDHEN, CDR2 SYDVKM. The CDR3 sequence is CASFRETGWNQPQHF. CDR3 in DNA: TGTGCCAGCTTCCGTGAGACAGGATGGAATCAGCCCCAGCATTTT.

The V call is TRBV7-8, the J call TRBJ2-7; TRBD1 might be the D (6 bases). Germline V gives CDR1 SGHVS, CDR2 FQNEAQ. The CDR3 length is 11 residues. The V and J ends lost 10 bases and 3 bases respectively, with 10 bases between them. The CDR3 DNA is TGTGCCACCGGGACAATCTACGAGCAGTACTTC. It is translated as CATGTIYEQYF.

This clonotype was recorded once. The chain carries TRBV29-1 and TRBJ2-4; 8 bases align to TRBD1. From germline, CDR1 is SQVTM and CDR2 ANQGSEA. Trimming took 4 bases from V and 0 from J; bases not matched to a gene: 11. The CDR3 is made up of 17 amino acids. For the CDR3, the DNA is TGCAGCGTTGCCGGGACAGGTTTAACTCTAGCCAAAAACATTCAGTACTTC. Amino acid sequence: CSVAGTGLTLAKNIQYF.

The CDR3 spells CASSRAGTGGREQYF. Here the CDR3 DNA reads TGCGCCAGCAGCAGAGCCGGGACAGGGGGCCGCGAGCAGTACTTC. The chain joins TRBV5-1 to TRBJ2-7; 12 bases align to TRBD1. CDR3 length: 15 residues. V shed 4 bases, J shed 6 bases, and the junction held 8 bases outside the gene matches. The germline gives CDR1 SGHRS, CDR2 YFSETQ. Based on the CDR3 plus reference TRBV5-1 and TRBJ2-7, the full variable domain is KAGVTQTPRYLIKTRGQQVTLSCSPISGHRSVSWYQQTPGQGLQFLFEYFSETQRNKGNFPGRFSGRQFSNSRSEMNVSTLELGDSALYLCASSRAGTGGREQYFGPGTRLTVT.

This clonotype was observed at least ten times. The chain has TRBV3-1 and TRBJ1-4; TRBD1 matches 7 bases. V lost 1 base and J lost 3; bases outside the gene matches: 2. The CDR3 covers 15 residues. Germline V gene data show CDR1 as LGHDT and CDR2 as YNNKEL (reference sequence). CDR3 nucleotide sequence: TGTGCCAGCAGCCAAGGGGGACAGTCTAATGAAAAACTGTTTTTT. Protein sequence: CASSQGGQSNEKLFF. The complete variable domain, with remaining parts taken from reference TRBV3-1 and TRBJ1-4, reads DTAVSQTPKYLVTQMGNDKSIKCEQNLGHDTMYWYKQDSKKFLKIMFSYNNKELIINETVPNRFSPKSPDKAHLNLHINSLELGDSAVYFCASSQGGQSNEKLFFGSGTQLSVL.

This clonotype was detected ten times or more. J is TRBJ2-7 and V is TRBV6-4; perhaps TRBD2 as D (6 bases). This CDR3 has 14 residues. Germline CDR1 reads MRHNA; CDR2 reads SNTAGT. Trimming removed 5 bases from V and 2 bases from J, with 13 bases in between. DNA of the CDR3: TGTGCCAGCAGTAATGGGAGGTCCGCCTACGAGCAGTACGTC. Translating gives CASSNGRSAYEQYV.

CDR3 nucleotide sequence: TGTGCCAGCAGTTACTCAGGGACAGGGGGCCGCGAGCAGTACGTC. Translated, it gives CASSYSGTGGREQYV. V gene TRBV6-2 or TRBV6-3 combines with J gene TRBJ2-7, with 12 nucleotides matching TRBD1. The junction had 3 bases not matched to a gene; V was cut back by 0 bases and J by 6 bases. The CDR3 length is 15 residues. Germline V gives CDR1 MNHEY, CDR2 SVGEGT.

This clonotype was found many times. Here the CDR3 DNA reads TGTGCCACCAGTGACCCCACCGGGCTAGCGGATAGCACAGATACGCAGTATTTT. It yields the protein CATSDPTGLADSTDTQYF. The chain employs TRBV24-1 and TRBJ2-3, with TRBD2 identical over 7 bases. In germline, CDR1 is KGHDR, CDR2 SFDVKD. V lost 4 bases and J lost 0; bases outside the gene matches: 12. The length of the CDR3 is 18 residues.

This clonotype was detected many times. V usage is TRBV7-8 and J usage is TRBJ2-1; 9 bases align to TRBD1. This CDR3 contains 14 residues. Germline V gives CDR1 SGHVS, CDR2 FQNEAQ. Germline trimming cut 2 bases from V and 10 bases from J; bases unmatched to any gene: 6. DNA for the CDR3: TGTGCCAGCAGCTTAAGTGGGGACAGGGACGAGCAGTTCTTC. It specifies CASSLSGDRDEQFF.

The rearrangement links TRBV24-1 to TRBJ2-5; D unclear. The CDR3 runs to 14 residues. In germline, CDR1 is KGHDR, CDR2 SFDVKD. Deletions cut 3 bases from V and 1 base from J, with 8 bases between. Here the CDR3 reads CATSDGSSQETQYF. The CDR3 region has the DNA TGTGCCACCAGTGATGGCAGCTCCCAAGAGACCCAGTACTTC.

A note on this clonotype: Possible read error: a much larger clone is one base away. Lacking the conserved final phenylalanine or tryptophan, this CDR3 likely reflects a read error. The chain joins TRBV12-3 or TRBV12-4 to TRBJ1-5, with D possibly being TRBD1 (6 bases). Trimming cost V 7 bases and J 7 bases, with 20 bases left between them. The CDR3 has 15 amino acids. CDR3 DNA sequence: TGTGCCAGCACTCCCGGACAGACAGCGCGGCAGCCCCAGCATCTT. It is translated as CASTPGQTARQPQHL.

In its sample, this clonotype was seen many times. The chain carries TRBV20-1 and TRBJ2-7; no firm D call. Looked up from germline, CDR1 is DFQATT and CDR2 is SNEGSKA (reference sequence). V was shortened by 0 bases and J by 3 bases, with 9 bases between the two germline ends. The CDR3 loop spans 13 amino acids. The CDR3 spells CSARDGLIYEQYF. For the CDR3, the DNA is TGCAGTGCTAGAGATGGGCTTATCTACGAGCAGTACTTC.

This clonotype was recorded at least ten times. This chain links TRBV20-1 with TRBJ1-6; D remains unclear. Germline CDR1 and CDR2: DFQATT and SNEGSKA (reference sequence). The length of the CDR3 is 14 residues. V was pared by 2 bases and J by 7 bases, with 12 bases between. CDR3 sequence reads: CSARPYSTNSPLHF. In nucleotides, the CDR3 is TGCAGTGCTAGACCCTACAGTACCAATTCACCCCTCCACTTT.

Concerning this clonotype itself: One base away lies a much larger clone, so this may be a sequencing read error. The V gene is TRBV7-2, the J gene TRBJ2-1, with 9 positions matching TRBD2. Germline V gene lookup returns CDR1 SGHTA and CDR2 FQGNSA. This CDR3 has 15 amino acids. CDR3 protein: CARSLGRGGGNEQFF. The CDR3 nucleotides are TGTGCCAGGAGCTTGGGGCGGGGGGGGGGCAATGAGCAGTTCTTC.

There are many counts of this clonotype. CDR3 bases: TGTGCCAGCAGCCCGGCCGGGACAGGGAACTACGAGCAGTACGTC. It yields the protein CASSPAGTGNYEQYV. The rearrangement uses TRBV7-2 and TRBJ2-7; 9 bases align to TRBD1. V shed 5 bases and J 3 bases; nucleotides not matched to a gene: 8. Germline CDR1 reads SGHTA; CDR2 reads FQGNSA. The CDR3 is 15 amino acids.

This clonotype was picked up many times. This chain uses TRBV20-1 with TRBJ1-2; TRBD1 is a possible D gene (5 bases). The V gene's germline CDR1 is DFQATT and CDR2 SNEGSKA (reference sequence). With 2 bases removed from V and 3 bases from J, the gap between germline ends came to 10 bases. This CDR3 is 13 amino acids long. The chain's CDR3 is CSARSGFYYGYTF. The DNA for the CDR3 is TGCAGTGCTAGATCAGGGTTTTACTATGGCTACACCTTC.

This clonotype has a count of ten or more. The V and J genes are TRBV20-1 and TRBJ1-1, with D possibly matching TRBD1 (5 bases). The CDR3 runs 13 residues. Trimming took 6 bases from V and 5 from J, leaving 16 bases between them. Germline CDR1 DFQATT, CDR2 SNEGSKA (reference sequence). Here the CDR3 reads CSAPGSGRTEAFF. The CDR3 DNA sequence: TGCAGTGCACCAGGCTCGGGGCGGACTGAAGCTTTCTTT.

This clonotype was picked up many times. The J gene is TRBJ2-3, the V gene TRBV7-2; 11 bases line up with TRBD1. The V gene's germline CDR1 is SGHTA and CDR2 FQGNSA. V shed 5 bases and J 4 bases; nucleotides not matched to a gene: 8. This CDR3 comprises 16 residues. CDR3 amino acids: CASSALGQGAADTQYF. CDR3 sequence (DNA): TGTGCCAGCAGCGCACTTGGACAGGGGGCCGCAGATACGCAGTATTTT.

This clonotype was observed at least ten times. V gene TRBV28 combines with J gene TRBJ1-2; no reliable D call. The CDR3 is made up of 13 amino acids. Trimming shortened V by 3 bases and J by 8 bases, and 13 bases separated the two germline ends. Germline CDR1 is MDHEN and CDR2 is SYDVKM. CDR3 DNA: TGTGCCAGCAGTTTTAGAGGGAGGTGGGGCTACACCTTC. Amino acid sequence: CASSFRGRWGYTF.

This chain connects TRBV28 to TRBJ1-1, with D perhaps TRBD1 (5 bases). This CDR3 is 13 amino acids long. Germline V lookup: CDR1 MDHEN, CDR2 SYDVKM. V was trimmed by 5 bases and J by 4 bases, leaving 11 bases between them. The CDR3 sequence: CASSPRGFTEAFF. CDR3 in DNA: TGTGCCAGCAGTCCCCGGGGGTTCACTGAAGCTTTCTTT. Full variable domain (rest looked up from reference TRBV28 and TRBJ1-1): DVKVTQSSRYLVKRTGEKVFLECVQDMDHENMFWYRQDPGLGLRLIYFSYDVKMKEKGDIPEGYSVSREKKERFSLILESASTNQTSMYLCASSPRGFTEAFFGQGTRLTVV.

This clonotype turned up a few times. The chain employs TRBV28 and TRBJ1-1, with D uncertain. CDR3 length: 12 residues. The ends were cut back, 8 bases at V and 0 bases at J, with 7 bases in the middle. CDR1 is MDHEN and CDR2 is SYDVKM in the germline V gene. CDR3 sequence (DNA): TGTGCCAGCTTACGCCTGAACACTGAAGCTTTCTTT. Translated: CASLRLNTEAFF. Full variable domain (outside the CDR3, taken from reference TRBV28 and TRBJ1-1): DVKVTQSSRYLVKRTGEKVFLECVQDMDHENMFWYRQDPGLGLRLIYFSYDVKMKEKGDIPEGYSVSREKKERFSLILESASTNQTSMYLCASLRLNTEAFFGQGTRLTVV.

CDR3 DNA sequence: TGCAGTGCTGCCTTTAACACCGGGGAGCTGTTTTTT. This translates into CSAAFNTGELFF. The genes are TRBV20-1 and TRBJ2-2; D remains ambiguous. This CDR3 is built from 12 residues. Between the trimmed V and J ends, which lost 5 bases and 2 bases, there was a span of 6 bases. CDR1 and CDR2 from the germline V gene are DFQATT and SNEGSKA (reference sequence).

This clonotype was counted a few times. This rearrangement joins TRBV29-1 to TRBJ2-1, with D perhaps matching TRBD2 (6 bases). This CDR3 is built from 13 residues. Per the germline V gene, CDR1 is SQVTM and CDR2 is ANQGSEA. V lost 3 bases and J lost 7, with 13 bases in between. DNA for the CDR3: TGCAGCGTTGAGACTAGTCTGTGGAATGAGCAGTTCTTC. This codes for CSVETSLWNEQFF.

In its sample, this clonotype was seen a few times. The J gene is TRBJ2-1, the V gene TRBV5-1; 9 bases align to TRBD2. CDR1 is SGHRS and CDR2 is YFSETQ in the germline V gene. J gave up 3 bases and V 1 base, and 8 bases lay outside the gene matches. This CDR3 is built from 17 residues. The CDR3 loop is CASSLNSGGPNYNEQFF. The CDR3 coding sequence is TGCGCCAGCAGCTTGAATAGCGGGGGTCCTAACTACAATGAGCAGTTCTTC.